What follows are 8 T cell receptor beta chains derived from one specimen sequenced in a study of blood T cell repertoires in COVID-19. The table came from immunoSEQ multiplex PCR; TCRdb's copy has only in-frame clones and leaves some out. Among some 74,000 clones, more than 80% were seen once, and the ten largest hold 4.8%. Sequencing was done on a sample of peripheral blood. These receptors were taken from a woman aged 80 or older with active or convalescent COVID-19.

The sample holds one count of this clone. V and J are TRBV4-1 and TRBJ2-5; 7 nucleotides match TRBD2. The germline V gene has CDR1 MGHRA and CDR2 YSYEKL. CDR3 length: 16 residues. The ends lost 5 bases at V and 1 base at J; junction bases unmatched: 10. CDR3 in DNA: TGCGCCAGCAGCTATTCGGGACTAATGGCCCAAGAGACCCAGTACTTC. Translation: CASSYSGLMAQETQYF.

The V call is TRBV10-3, the J call TRBJ2-7; 7 positions agree with TRBD1. The J segment lost 1 base and the V segment lost 7 bases, leaving 4 bases of the junction unmatched. Germline V CDR1 and CDR2: ENHRY, SYGVKD. The CDR3 is made up of 13 amino acids. The CDR3 DNA sequence: TGTGCCATCACCCGACAGGGATCCTACGAGCAGTACTTC. This sequence encodes CAITRQGSYEQYF.

J is TRBJ1-1 and V is TRBV15; 7 positions agree with TRBD1. V lost 1 base and J lost 7; bases outside the gene matches: 15. The CDR3 consists of 17 residues. Germline V gene sequence: CDR1 LNHNV, CDR2 YYDKDF (reference sequence). CDR3 DNA: TGTGCCACCAGCAGAGGGATTCGGACAGGAACAACCTATGAAGCTTTCTTT. Protein: CATSRGIRTGTTYEAFF.

V and J are TRBV4-3 and TRBJ2-1; TRBD2 matches at 7 bases. This CDR3 is built from 16 residues. The J segment lost 2 bases and the V segment lost 4 bases, leaving 8 bases of the junction unmatched. Looked up from germline, CDR1 is LGHNA and CDR2 is YSLEER. The CDR3 sequence: CASSRASGIAYNEQFF. Here the CDR3 DNA reads TGCGCCAGCAGCCGTGCAAGCGGGATCGCCTACAATGAGCAGTTCTTC.

As to this clone: The same CDR3 is also encoded by other DNA sequences in this sample. The chain links TRBV5-4 to TRBJ2-3; 8 nucleotides match TRBD2. The CDR3 is 14 residues long. CDR1 SGHNT and CDR2 YYREEE come from the germline V gene (reference sequence). With V trimmed by 2 bases and J by 1 base, 0 bases remained unmatched. CDR3 residues: CASSFSGGTDTQYF. The CDR3, as DNA: TGTGCCAGCAGCTTTAGCGGGGGCACAGATACGCAGTATTTT. Filled out from reference TRBV5-4 and TRBJ2-3, the complete variable domain reads ETGVTQSPTHLIKTRGQQVTLRCSSQSGHNTVSWYQQALGQGPQFIFQYYREEENGRGNFPPRFSGLQFPNYSSELNVNALELDDSALYLCASSFSGGTDTQYFGPGTRLTVL.

Notes on this clone: The junction differs from germline at one of its ends, possibly a read error. This chain connects TRBV7-7 to TRBJ1-5, with a weak D call TRBD1 (6 bases). The CDR3 is 17 residues long. CDR1 is SSHAT, CDR2 FNYEAQ, per germline (reference sequence). The DNA of the CDR3 is TGTGCTAGCAGCTTAGCCAGGGGAGGGAATAGCAATCAGCCCCAGCATTTT. It encodes CASSLARGGNSNQPQHF.

This chain joins TRBV28 and TRBJ1-2; D is possibly TRBD1 (5 bases). This CDR3 comprises 15 residues. CDR1 MDHEN and CDR2 SYDVKM come from the germline V gene. V gave up 1 base and J gave up 2 bases, with 11 bases separating them. CDR3 residues: CASSLFTGGNYGYTF. The CDR3 DNA is TGTGCCAGCAGTTTATTTACGGGGGGGAACTATGGCTACACCTTC.

The chain uses TRBV7-6 and TRBJ2-3; 11 nucleotides line up with TRBD2. J was trimmed by 4 bases and V by 2 bases; bases with no gene match: 5. This CDR3 has 16 amino acids. Germline CDR1 and CDR2: SGHVS and FNYEAQ. CDR3 DNA sequence: TGTGCCAGCAGCTTATTACTAGCGGGAGTCCCAGATACGCAGTATTTT. Translated, it gives CASSLLLAGVPDTQYF.